Detailed here is one TCR beta chain. Antigen: not known. These data are taken from a study of blood T cells in healthy people across ages. General study results and limits: The long-lived group displayed more naive CD4+ cells, plus higher diversity, than the aged donors did. As naive T cell percentage varied, TCR beta diversity correlated strongly with it.

A second roughly 6 to 12 cycle PCR used barcoded and J-beta primers. Each CDR3 protein is one row after TCRdb ran MiXCR on the 5' RACE reads. The sample shows 1.5 million to 2 million distinct CDR3 sequences, roughly a third of them seen only once. Researchers isolated at least 6 million PBMCs per sample. In germline, CDR1 is SNHLY, CDR2 FYNNEI. Trimming left V 7 bases short and J 8 bases short, with 20 bases between. The CDR3 extends over 14 amino acids. This TCR was recovered from a woman between 25 and 40 years old in good health. Material for sequencing was blood. This rearrangement joins TRBV2 to TRBJ1-2; possible D gene TRBD1, 5 bases. The CDR3: CASIIHPRAIGYTF. The CDR3 region has the DNA TGTGCCAGCATAATTCATCCCAGGGCCATAGGCTACACCTTC.